A single sample is the source of the 6 T cell receptor beta chains below, sequenced in a study of control samples from healthy donors and cancer patients. Profiling relied on immunoSEQ multiplex PCR, and the TCRdb table lists in-frame clones only, not all of them. Among 170,000 or so clones listed, about 91% were seen once. The sample comprised blood. Receptors originate from a woman between 40 and 55 years old in good health.

This chain uses TRBV5-1 with TRBJ1-2; TRBD1 aligns across 8 bases. Germline CDR1 SGHRS, CDR2 YFSETQ. The CDR3 runs 15 residues. Germline trimming cut 4 bases from V and 6 bases from J; bases unmatched to any gene: 11. For the CDR3, the DNA is TGCGCCAGCAGCCTAGGACAGGGAGGCCTAGATGGCTACACCTTC. It yields the protein CASSLGQGGLDGYTF.

Details on this clone: At one end the junction does not follow the germline gene, possibly because of a read error. The chain recombines TRBV11-2 with TRBJ1-2, with TRBD1 as a possible D gene (5 bases). Germline lookup yields CDR1 SGHAT and CDR2 FQNNGV. CDR3 length: 12 amino acids. In nucleotides, the CDR3 is TGTGCCAGCAGCTTAGGCCCACAGGCCAAACGGTTC. Its translation: CASSLGPQAKRF. The entire variable domain, with the rest obtained from reference TRBV11-2 and TRBJ1-2, is as follows: EAGVAQSPRYKIIEKRQSVAFWCNPISGHATLYWYQQILGQGPKLLIQFQNNGVVDDSQLPKDRFSAERLKGVDSTLKIQPAKLEDSAVYLCASSLGPQAKRFGSGTRLTVV.

This chain uses TRBV21-1 with TRBJ1-6. TRBV21-1 is deemed a pseudogene. The CDR3 runs to 20 residues. DNA of the CDR3: TGTGCCGCCAGCGAGAAGCGTAAAAGAATCCGGGGGGATCCTAATTCACCCCTCCACTTT. Translation: CAASEKRKRIRGDPNSPLHF.

The chain uses TRBV18 and TRBJ1-6; D unclear. The CDR3 loop spans 15 amino acids. Germline V gives CDR1 KGHSH, CDR2 LQKENI. The V end was cut by 4 bases, the J end by 9 bases, with 16 bases between. This chain's CDR3 is CASSQERVTGSPLHF. CDR3 in DNA: TGTGCCAGCTCACAAGAAAGGGTTACTGGTTCACCCCTCCACTTT.

The chain carries TRBV27 and TRBJ1-2, with a weak D call TRBD1 (6 bases). The CDR3 runs 13 residues. Germline CDR1 is MNHEY and CDR2 is SMNVEV (reference sequence). The germline V and J ends were trimmed by 6 bases and 7 bases, with 15 bases remaining between them. Written as DNA, the CDR3 is TGTGCCAGCAGCTTGGGAGGGGGAGGTGGCTACACCTTC. Its translation is CASSLGGGGGYTF.

The chain has TRBV4-1 and TRBJ1-1; no reliable D call. The germline gives CDR1 MGHRA, CDR2 YSYEKL. V was shortened by 3 bases and J by 8 bases, with 13 bases between the two germline ends. This CDR3 comprises 13 residues. The CDR3 sequence: CASSQADHSEAFF. The CDR3 bases are TGCGCCAGCAGCCAGGCAGACCACAGCGAAGCTTTCTTT.